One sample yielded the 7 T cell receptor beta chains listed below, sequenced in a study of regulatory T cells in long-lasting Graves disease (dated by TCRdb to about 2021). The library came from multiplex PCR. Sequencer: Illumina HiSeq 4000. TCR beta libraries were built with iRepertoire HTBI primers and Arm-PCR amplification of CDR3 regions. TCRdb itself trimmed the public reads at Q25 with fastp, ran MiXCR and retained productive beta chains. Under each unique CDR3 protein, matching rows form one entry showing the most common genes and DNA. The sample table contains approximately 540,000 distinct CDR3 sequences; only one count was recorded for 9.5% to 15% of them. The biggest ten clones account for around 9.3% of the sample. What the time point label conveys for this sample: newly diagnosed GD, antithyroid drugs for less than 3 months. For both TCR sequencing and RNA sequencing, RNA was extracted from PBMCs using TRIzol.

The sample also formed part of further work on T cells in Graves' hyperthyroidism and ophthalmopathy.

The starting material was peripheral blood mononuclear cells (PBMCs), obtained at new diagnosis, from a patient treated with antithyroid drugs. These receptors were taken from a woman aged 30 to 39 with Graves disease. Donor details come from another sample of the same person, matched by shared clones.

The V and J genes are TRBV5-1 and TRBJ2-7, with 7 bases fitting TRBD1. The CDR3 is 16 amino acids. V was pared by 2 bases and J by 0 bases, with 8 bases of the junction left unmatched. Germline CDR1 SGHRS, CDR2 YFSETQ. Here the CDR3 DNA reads TGCGCCAGCAGCTTAGGGCCGGGACAGTTCTCCTACGAGCAGTACTTC. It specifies CASSLGPGQFSYEQYF.

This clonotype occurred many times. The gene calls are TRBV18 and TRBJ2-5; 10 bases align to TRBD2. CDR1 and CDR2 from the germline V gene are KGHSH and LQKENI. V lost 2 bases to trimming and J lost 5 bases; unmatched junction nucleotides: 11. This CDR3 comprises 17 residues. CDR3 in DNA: TGTGCCAGCTCACCATCACTAGCGGGGACCTCCCGGGAGACCCAGTACTTC. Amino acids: CASSPSLAGTSRETQYF.

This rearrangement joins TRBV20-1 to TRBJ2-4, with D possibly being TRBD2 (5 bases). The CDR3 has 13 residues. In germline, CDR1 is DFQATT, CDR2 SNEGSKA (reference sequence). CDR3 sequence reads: CSFPSFSKNIQYF. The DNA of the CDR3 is TGCAGCTTCCCTAGCTTCTCCAAAAACATTCAGTACTTC.

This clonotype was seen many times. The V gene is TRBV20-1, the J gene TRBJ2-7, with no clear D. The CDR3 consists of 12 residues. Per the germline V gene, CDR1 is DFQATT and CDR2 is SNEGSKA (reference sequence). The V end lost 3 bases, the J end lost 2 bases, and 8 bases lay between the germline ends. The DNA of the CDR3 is TGCAGTGCTAGGTCTAGGCCCTACGAGCAGTACTTC. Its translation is CSARSRPYEQYF.

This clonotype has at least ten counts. DNA for the CDR3: TGCGCCAGCAGCTTGTTCTCCCGTAGGACCTCGGCTTACAATGAGCAGTTCTTC. Translated: CASSLFSRRTSAYNEQFF. The rearrangement joins TRBV5-1 to TRBJ2-1; D gene ambiguous. Trimming took 1 base from V and 4 from J, leaving 21 bases between them. The length of the CDR3 is 18 residues. CDR1 and CDR2 (germline): SGHRS, YFSETQ. Filled out from reference TRBV5-1 and TRBJ2-1, the complete variable domain reads KAGVTQTPRYLIKTRGQQVTLSCSPISGHRSVSWYQQTPGQGLQFLFEYFSETQRNKGNFPGRFSGRQFSNSRSEMNVSTLELGDSALYLCASSLFSRRTSAYNEQFFGPGTRLTVL.

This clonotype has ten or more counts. The CDR3 here is CASSSRQGLNSPLHF. The CDR3 coding sequence is TGTGCCAGCAGCTCTCGACAGGGATTGAATTCACCCCTCCACTTT. This chain uses TRBV11-3 with TRBJ1-6; TRBD1 matches at 7 bases. Germline V gene data show CDR1 as SGHNT and CDR2 as YENEEA. Trimming at V came to 4 bases and at J to 7 bases, leaving 7 bases not matched to a gene. The CDR3 is 15 residues long.

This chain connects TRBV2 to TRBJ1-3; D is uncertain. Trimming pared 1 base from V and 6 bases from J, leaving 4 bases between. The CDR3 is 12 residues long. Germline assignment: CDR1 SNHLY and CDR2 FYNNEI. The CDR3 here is CASSEGPNTIYF. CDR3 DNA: TGTGCCAGCAGTGAAGGTCCAAACACCATATATTTT.